A selection of T cell receptor beta chains follows, all from one sample in a study of blood T cell repertoires in COVID-19. Libraries were prepared by immunoSEQ multiplex PCR; TCRdb keeps only in-frame clonotypes and omits some of them. The table records about 240,000 clones, 80% to 90% of them present only once. The specimen sequenced was PBMCs or T cells enriched from blood (not recorded which). The source of these receptors is a woman in her 30s who had recovered from COVID-19. Both conserved end residues are part of each CDR3. D genes are given only for firm matches. Rows may omit the clone size; those that give it use once, few, many or a size class.

>TRBD2|-|TRBJ2-3|TRBV2
CASNYQESGRPLDTQYF
TGTGCCAGCAACTACCAGGAAAGCGGGAGGCCTCTGGATACGCAGTATTTT
>TRBD2|-|TRBJ2-5|TRBV18
CASSPPSGTETQYF
TGTGCCAGCTCACCACCTAGCGGGACGGAGACCCAGTACTTC
>TRBD2|-|TRBJ2-1|TRBV6-2/TRBV6-3
CASSYHSIVSGGPWDNEQFF
TGTGCCAGCAGTTATCACTCTATCGTATCGGGAGGGCCATGGGACAATGAGCAGTTCTTC
>-|-|TRBJ2-1|TRBV7-9
CASNGASYNEQFF
TGTGCCAGCAACGGAGCCTCGTACAATGAGCAGTTCTTC
>-|once|TRBJ2-5|TRBV24-1
CATSSVETSLSETQYF
TGTGCCACCAGCTCCGTAGAGACTAGTTTATCGGAGACCCAGTACTTC
>-|-|TRBJ1-2|TRBV11-2
CASSFYSGDYGYTF
TGTGCCAGCAGCTTTTACTCAGGGGACTATGGCTACACCTTC
>-|-|TRBJ2-1|TRBV3-1/TRBV3-2
CASSQGAGPLKEQFF
TGTGCCAGCAGCCAAGGCGCGGGCCCTCTAAAGGAGCAGTTCTTC
>-|-|TRBJ1-6|TRBV7-2
CASSLALAADLRSPLHF
TGTGCCAGCAGCTTAGCGTTGGCGGCGGATCTACGTTCACCCCTCCACTTT
>TRBD1|-|TRBJ1-5|TRBV15
CATSSRDRGRRGQPQHF
TGTGCCACCAGCAGCCGGGACAGGGGGCGCCGGGGTCAGCCCCAGCATTTT
>-|-|TRBJ1-2|TRBV4-1
CASSQEDSGLYGYTF
TGCGCCAGCAGCCAAGAGGACAGCGGCCTCTATGGCTACACCTTC
>-|-|TRBJ1-1|TRBV6-5
CASIPPGGGTEAFF
TGTGCCAGCATTCCCCCGGGGGGGGGCACTGAAGCTTTCTTT
>TRBD2|few|TRBJ2-2|TRBV9
CASSPHRTSGINTGELFF
TGTGCCAGCAGCCCACACCGGACTAGCGGGATCAACACCGGGGAGCTGTTTTTT
>-|once|TRBJ1-4|TRBV21-1
CASSAHRGLYEKLFF
TGTGCCAGCAGCGCGCACAGGGGGCTTTATGAAAAACTGTTTTTT
>TRBD1|-|TRBJ1-1|TRBV29-1
CSARDREIQVEAFF
TGCAGCGCCAGGGACAGGGAGATCCAGGTTGAAGCTTTCTTT
>TRBD1|-|TRBJ2-1|TRBV28
CASSGTGFLHEQFF
TGTGCCAGCAGCGGGACAGGGTTTCTCCATGAGCAGTTCTTC
>TRBD1|-|TRBJ1-2|TRBV6-5
CASSFPPGTGGGYTF
TGTGCCAGCAGTTTCCCCCCCGGGACAGGGGGTGGCTACACCTTC
>TRBD2|-|TRBJ2-5|TRBV28
CASSFRWVTSGNRGETQYF
TGTGCCAGCAGTTTTCGTTGGGTGACTAGCGGGAACAGAGGGGAGACCCAGTACTTC
>TRBD2|-|TRBJ2-3|TRBV6-5
CASSFIAGARDTQYF
TGTGCCAGCAGTTTCATAGCGGGAGCTCGAGATACGCAGTATTTT
>-|-|TRBJ1-2|TRBV28
CASSLGRGYNYGYTF
TGTGCCAGCAGTTTAGGTCGGGGATACAACTATGGCTACACCTTC
>-|-|TRBJ2-7|TRBV12-5
CASGLVDCRGTSYEQYF
TGTGCTAGTGGTTTGGTAGATTGTCGCGGGACCTCCTACGAGCAGTACTTC
>TRBD2|-|TRBJ2-7|TRBV7-2
CASSLTSGGYGEQYF
TGTGCCAGCAGCTTGACTAGCGGAGGCTATGGGGAGCAGTACTTC
>-|few|TRBJ1-6|TRBV19
CASHQEGDSPLHF
TGTGCCAGCCATCAAGAGGGGGACTCACCCCTCCACTTT
>-|-|TRBJ1-2|TRBV5-1
CASTSISGGNLHYGYTF
TGCGCCAGCACCAGTATATCGGGCGGGAACCTGCACTATGGCTACACCTTC
>TRBD1|once|TRBJ1-2|TRBV12-5
CASGFSPGTGLGGYTF
TGTGCTAGTGGTTTCAGTCCCGGGACAGGGTTGGGGGGCTACACCTTC
>TRBD2|-|TRBJ2-4|TRBV4-3
CASSQDSLAGSGEAKNIQYF
TGCGCCAGCAGCCAAGACTCACTAGCGGGAAGTGGAGAAGCCAAAAACATTCAGTACTTC
>-|-|TRBJ2-7|TRBV5-6
CASSWTEYEQYF
TGTGCCAGCAGCTGGACAGAATACGAGCAGTACTTC
>TRBD1|-|TRBJ1-2|TRBV4-3
CASSRARGAEGYTF
TGCGCCAGCAGCCGTGCCAGGGGGGCAGAAGGCTACACCTTC
>-|-|TRBJ1-6|TRBV11-1
CASSLAGLYSPLHF
TGTGCCAGCAGCTTAGCGGGGCTGTATTCACCCCTCCACTTT
>-|-|TRBJ1-5|TRBV5-6
CASSLAVGRSSEEPQHF
TGTGCCAGCAGCTTGGCCGTTGGACGGTCGTCGGAGGAGCCCCAGCATTTT
>-|-|TRBJ2-1|TRBV19
CASSMRTYNEQFF
TGTGCCAGTAGTATGAGGACCTACAATGAGCAGTTCTTC
>TRBD2|-|TRBJ2-5|TRBV6-6
CASSRPPGLAALQETQYF
TGTGCCAGCAGTCGACCTCCGGGACTAGCGGCACTCCAAGAGACCCAGTACTTC
>TRBD2|-|TRBJ2-2|TRBV5-1
CASSLDRLAGGELFF
TGCGCCAGCAGCTTGGATCGGCTAGCGGGAGGGGAGCTGTTTTTT
>TRBD1|once|TRBJ1-2|TRBV5-4
CASSQDREAGYTF
TGTGCCAGCAGCCAGGACAGGGAAGCTGGCTACACCTTC
>-|-|TRBJ1-1|TRBV6-5
CASRGGQMNTEAFF
TGTGCCAGCAGGGGGGGGCAGATGAACACTGAAGCTTTCTTT
>TRBD1|-|TRBJ1-4|TRBV9
CASSPSDRGLLTNEKLFF
TGTGCCAGCAGCCCCTCGGACAGGGGGCTTTTGACTAATGAAAAACTGTTTTTT
>-|-|TRBJ2-1|TRBV7-3
CASSPDFLPYNEQFF
TGTGCCAGCAGCCCGGACTTTCTCCCCTACAATGAGCAGTTCTTC
>-|few|TRBJ1-5|TRBV20-1
CSASGVGVQPQHF
TGCAGTGCTAGTGGTGTCGGGGTTCAGCCCCAGCATTTT
>TRBD2|-|TRBJ2-1|TRBV6-1
CASSAGLAVDNEQFF
TGTGCCAGCAGTGCGGGACTAGCGGTTGACAATGAGCAGTTCTTC
>TRBD2|-|TRBJ2-1|TRBV6-6
CASRPQQREPQGFF
TGTGCCAGCAGGCCCCAACAGCGGGAGCCCCAGGGGTTCTTC
>-|-|TRBJ2-1|TRBV11-3
CASSKSRGSGDWEQFF
TGTGCCAGCAGTAAGAGTAGAGGTAGCGGCGACTGGGAGCAGTTCTTC
>TRBD1|-|TRBJ1-1|TRBV5-4
CASSHRGQGKTEAFF
TGTGCCAGCAGCCACAGGGGGCAGGGTAAGACTGAAGCTTTCTTT
>-|once|TRBJ2-2|TRBV19
CASSNQGGNTGELFF
TGTGCCAGTAGTAACCAGGGTGGGAACACCGGGGAGCTGTTTTTT
>-|-|TRBJ1-5|TRBV2
CASSDPRTVYSNQPQHF
TGTGCCAGCAGTGACCCTCGGACAGTCTATAGCAATCAGCCCCAGCATTTT
>-|-|TRBJ1-6|TRBV6-5
CASSPKHLPNSPLHF
TGTGCCAGCAGTCCAAAACACCTGCCTAATTCACCCCTCCACTTT
>-|once|TRBJ1-3|TRBV3-1/TRBV3-2
CASSHGTGNTIYF
TGTGCCAGCAGCCACGGGACTGGAAACACCATATATTTT
>TRBD2|-|TRBJ2-7|TRBV6-6
CATGGAGYYEQYF
TGTGCCACCGGGGGGGCGGGTTACTACGAGCAGTACTTC
>-|-|TRBJ1-2|TRBV7-9
CASSGREELYGYTF
TGTGCCAGCAGCGGTCGAGAAGAACTCTATGGCTACACCTTC
>TRBD1|-|TRBJ2-5|TRBV15
CATSRDPGQWEETQYF
TGTGCCACCAGCAGAGATCCGGGACAGTGGGAAGAGACCCAGTACTTC
>-|-|TRBJ1-1|TRBV29-1
CSVVSTRVAFF
TGCAGCGTTGTTTCAACCAGGGTGGCTTTCTTT
>TRBD1|-|TRBJ2-1|TRBV5-6
CASLGQGGTGPSNEQFF
TGTGCCAGCCTAGGACAAGGGGGGACAGGACCAAGCAATGAGCAGTTCTTC
>TRBD2|-|TRBJ2-4|TRBV6-2/TRBV6-3
CASSYGAGVDIQYF
TGTGCCAGCAGTTACGGAGCGGGAGTGGACATTCAGTACTTC
>TRBD2|-|TRBJ2-3|TRBV7-9
CASRPAGASTDTQYF
TGTGCCAGCAGACCAGCGGGGGCTAGCACAGATACGCAGTATTTT
>TRBD1|-|TRBJ2-7|TRBV27
CASSLGRGNYEQYF
TGTGCCAGCAGTTTAGGCAGGGGGAACTACGAGCAGTACTTC
>-|-|TRBJ1-3|TRBV7-3
CASSPGQGNTIYF
TGTGCCAGCAGCCCAGGACAGGGAAACACCATATATTTT
>TRBD2|-|TRBJ2-1|TRBV6-1
CASSEALLAGGTGEQFF
TGTGCCAGCAGTGAAGCGCTCCTAGCGGGAGGGACAGGTGAGCAGTTCTTC